The TCR beta chain described here comes from a study of blood T cell repertoires in COVID-19. Background on the study: Sources were T cells, B-cell-depleted T cells, or PBMCs; the material itself was cDNA or gDNA.

In terms of age and location, participants ranged from roughly 18 to 90 years and lived in about two dozen US areas. Participants were placed into cohorts based on the clinical history they reported. Participants in the exposed group had met a COVID-19 case in the 2 weeks before joining the study. Assay used: immunoSEQ multiplex PCR; TCRdb lists only in-frame clones, some missing. The sample shows around 140,000 clones, around 90% of them seen only once. Germline CDR1 and CDR2: SEHNR and FQNEAQ (reference sequence). With 0 bases removed from V and 8 bases from J, the gap between germline ends came to 10 bases. This CDR3 is 14 amino acids long.

The clonotype comes from a woman in her forties who had been exposed to COVID-19. The V call is TRBV7-9, the J call TRBJ1-4; the D gene is possibly TRBD1 (6 bases). Material: PBMCs or T cells enriched from blood (not recorded which). The CDR3 sequence is CASSLAGHSEKLFF. CDR3 bases: TGTGCCAGCAGCTTAGCGGGACACAGCGAAAAACTGTTTTTT.